Described below is a single T cell receptor beta chain sequence and its context. This entry comes from a study of beta chain features in type 1 diabetes. Since all of the isolated RNA was reverse transcribed, expressed TCRB transcripts were what got sequenced. The data were produced by immunoSEQ multiplex PCR, yet TCRdb's version contains in-frame clones alone and is incomplete. The sample consists of 200,000 to 250,000 clones, 25% to 30% of them appearing once. CDR3 length: 14 amino acids. Per germline, CDR1 LGHNT and CDR2 FRNRAP. V dropped 6 bases and J dropped 6; count of bases not matched to a gene: 6.

The sequencing sample was made of central memory CD4+ T cells from blood. The receptor was isolated from a man between 25 and 39 years old in good health. The gene calls are TRBV12-5 and TRBJ2-7; TRBD2 agrees at 12 bases. CDR3 region: CASGTGTSGPEQYF. The CDR3 DNA is TGTGCTAGTGGGACCGGGACTAGCGGGCCCGAGCAGTACTTC.